These 18 T cell receptor beta chains were sequenced from one sample in a study of graft-versus-host responses after intestinal transplantation. TCRdb's table, derived via immunoSEQ multiplex PCR, lists solely in-frame clones and lacks some. The data contain tens of thousands of clones, around 90% of them seen just once; the ten biggest clones take up approximately 6.9%. The material was bone marrow, obtained 734 days after intestinal transplantation. The receptors originated from a human patient who received an intestinal transplant, so some T cells may come from the graft donor.

The chain is built from TRBV2 and TRBJ2-5; 9 nucleotides line up with TRBD1. V shed 6 bases, J shed 5 bases, and the junction held 10 bases outside the gene matches. This CDR3 contains 15 residues. Germline values: CDR1 SNHLY, CDR2 FYNNEI. The CDR3 loop reads CASSLGQGLGETQYF. CDR3 DNA: TGTGCCAGCAGCCTGGGACAGGGCCTAGGGGAGACCCAGTACTTC. The full variable domain, its missing parts supplied by reference TRBV2 and TRBJ2-5, is EPEVTQTPSHQVTQMGQEVILRCVPISNHLYFYWYRQILGQKVEFLVSFYNNEISEKSEIFDDQFSVERPDGSNFTLKIRSTKLEDSAMYFCASSLGQGLGETQYFGPGTRLLVL.

This rearrangement joins TRBV27 to TRBJ1-4, with TRBD1 matching over 10 bases. V shed 4 bases, J shed 8 bases, and the junction held 4 bases outside the gene matches. Per the germline V gene, CDR1 is MNHEY and CDR2 is SMNVEV (reference sequence). The CDR3 sequence is 14 residues long. CDR3 DNA: TGTGCCAGCAGTTGGACAGGGGGGGACGAAAAACTGTTTTTT. Amino acids: CASSWTGGDEKLFF.

The chain combines TRBV28 with TRBJ1-4, with D maybe TRBD1 (5 bases). Looked up from germline, CDR1 is MDHEN and CDR2 is SYDVKM. This CDR3 region has 15 residues. The V and J ends lost 4 bases and 5 bases respectively, with 14 bases between them. For the CDR3, the DNA is TGTGCCAGCAGTTCCGTGGGGGGGATAAATGAAAAACTGTTTTTT. As protein: CASSSVGGINEKLFF. Based on the CDR3 plus reference TRBV28 and TRBJ1-4, the full variable domain is DVKVTQSSRYLVKRTGEKVFLECVQDMDHENMFWYRQDPGLGLRLIYFSYDVKMKEKGDIPEGYSVSREKKERFSLILESASTNQTSMYLCASSSVGGINEKLFFGSGTQLSVL.

V gene TRBV19 combines with J gene TRBJ2-7, with 7 positions matching TRBD2. After removal of 6 bases from V and 4 bases from J, the junction contained 6 bases not matched to a gene. Germline CDR1 reads LNHDA; CDR2 reads SQIVND (reference sequence). The CDR3 covers 13 residues. In DNA form, the CDR3 reads TGTGCCAGTAGCCCAGGACTAGTGTACGAGCAGTACTTC. Encoded protein: CASSPGLVYEQYF.

The rearrangement links TRBV4-1 to TRBJ1-3, with a weak D call TRBD1 (5 bases). The CDR3 consists of 18 residues. Between the trimmed V and J ends, which lost 0 bases and 5 bases, there was a span of 20 bases. From germline, CDR1 is MGHRA and CDR2 YSYEKL. The CDR3 nucleotides are TGCGCCAGCAGCCAAGATCAGGGTGTCAGCCTACAAAGAAACACCATATATTTT. Its translation: CASSQDQGVSLQRNTIYF.

This sequence joins TRBV23-1 and TRBJ1-6; unclear D gene. TRBV23-1 is reported as an ORF; its role is uncertain. The CDR3 covers 15 residues. V was clipped by 4 bases and J by 2 bases, with 9 bases between them. The chain's CDR3 is CASSLGLPYNSPLHF. In DNA, the CDR3 is TGCGCCAGCAGTCTTGGACTCCCCTATAATTCACCCCTCCACTTT.

The rearrangement joins TRBV10-2 to TRBJ1-6; maybe TRBD1 (5 bases). V lost 0 bases and J 9 bases, leaving 12 bases between the germline ends. There are 15 residues in the CDR3. Germline-derived CDR1 and CDR2 are WSHSY and SAAADI. The CDR3 DNA reads TGCGCCAGCAGTGAGTCGGGTGGGACTGGTTCACCCCTCCACTTT. It encodes CASSESGGTGSPLHF.

The V call is TRBV29-1, the J call TRBJ1-2; TRBD1 is a possible D gene (6 bases). Trimming cost V 4 bases and J 7 bases, with 19 bases left between them. The germline gives CDR1 SQVTM, CDR2 ANQGSEA. CDR3 size: 14 residues. In DNA, the CDR3 is TGCAGCGTTGGCAACCCCCACAGGGCAGGTGGCTACACCTTC. It yields the protein CSVGNPHRAGGYTF. Drawing the rest from reference TRBV29-1 and TRBJ1-2, the complete variable domain is SAVISQKPSRDICQRGTSLTIQCQVDSQVTMMFWYRQQPGQSLTLIATANQGSEATYESGFVIDKFPISRPNLTFSTLTVSNMSPEDSSIYLCSVGNPHRAGGYTFGSGTRLTVV.

The chain uses TRBV7-9 and TRBJ2-1; 14 bases agree with TRBD2. Germline V gene sequence: CDR1 SEHNR, CDR2 FQNEAQ (reference sequence). V dropped 0 bases and J dropped 0; count of bases not matched to a gene: 1. This CDR3 region has 18 residues. CDR3 DNA sequence: TGTGCCAGCAGCTTAGCCGGACTAGCGGGAGGCTCCTACAATGAGCAGTTCTTC. Its protein is CASSLAGLAGGSYNEQFF.

This chain uses TRBV30 with TRBJ1-4; D not certain. V was clipped by 4 bases and J by 5 bases, with 14 bases between them. The CDR3 contains 14 residues. Germline V CDR1 and CDR2: GTSNPN, SVGIG (reference sequence). The CDR3 here is CAWTRTDFNEKLFF. CDR3 DNA: TGTGCCTGGACCCGGACCGATTTCAATGAAAAACTGTTTTTT.

This clone came up once. V usage is TRBV7-7 and J usage is TRBJ2-1, with no clear D. This CDR3 has 14 residues. The ends were cut back, 2 bases at V and 6 bases at J, with 11 bases in the middle. From germline, CDR1 is SSHAT and CDR2 FNYEAQ (reference sequence). The CDR3 DNA sequence: TGTGCCAGCAGCTTAAATGCAGGTACCAATGAGCAGTTCTTC. Amino acids: CASSLNAGTNEQFF. Drawing the rest from reference TRBV7-7 and TRBJ2-1, the complete variable domain is GAGVSQSPRYKVTKRGQDVTLRCDPISSHATLYWYQQALGQGPEFLTYFNYEAQPDKSGLPSDRFSAERPEGSISTLTIQRTEQRDSAMYRCASSLNAGTNEQFFGPGTRLTVL.

The rearrangement links TRBV29-1 to TRBJ2-3; no reliable D call. Trimming took 3 bases from V and 6 from J, leaving 16 bases between them. The CDR3 covers 14 residues. Germline lookup yields CDR1 SQVTM and CDR2 ANQGSEA. The CDR3 spells CSVDGLGPPDTQYF. CDR3 DNA: TGCAGCGTTGATGGTCTAGGCCCACCGGATACGCAGTATTTT.

V gene TRBV9 combines with J gene TRBJ2-2; 7 bases match TRBD2. V dropped 4 bases and J dropped 6; count of bases not matched to a gene: 9. There are 15 residues in the CDR3. CDR1 is SGDLS and CDR2 is YYNGEE in the germline V gene. The DNA of the CDR3 is TGTGCCAGCAGCCCTGCGGGAGACTTATCCGGGGAGCTGTTTTTT. It specifies CASSPAGDLSGELFF.

The V gene is TRBV4-1, the J gene TRBJ2-7; D is unresolved. CDR1 is MGHRA and CDR2 is YSYEKL in the germline V gene. V was trimmed by 0 bases and J by 3 bases, leaving 3 bases between them. The CDR3 spans 12 residues. CDR3 protein: CASSQDDYEQYF. The CDR3 nucleotides read TGCGCCAGCAGCCAAGATGACTACGAGCAGTACTTC.

The chain combines TRBV18 with TRBJ1-3, with D maybe TRBD1 (6 bases). Germline lookup yields CDR1 KGHSH and CDR2 LQKENI. Between the trimmed V and J ends, which lost 2 bases and 6 bases, there was a span of 23 bases. The CDR3 is made up of 18 amino acids. The CDR3 reads CASSPYDPLGADENTIYF. The CDR3 DNA sequence: TGTGCCAGCTCACCATACGACCCCTTGGGGGCAGATGAAAACACCATATATTTT.

The CDR3 coding sequence is TGTGCCAGCAGCCCAACAGGGATGGAGACCCAGTACTTC. It encodes CASSPTGMETQYF. V usage is TRBV27 and J usage is TRBJ2-5; a possible D gene is TRBD1 (6 bases). The V and J ends lost 6 bases and 5 bases respectively, with 13 bases between them. The CDR3 is 13 residues long. Per the germline V gene, CDR1 is MNHEY and CDR2 is SMNVEV (reference sequence).

The rearrangement joins TRBV6-6 to TRBJ2-6; 7 nucleotides agree with TRBD1. Germline V lookup: CDR1 MNHNY, CDR2 SVGAGI (reference sequence). The CDR3 totals 15 residues. The trim removed 5 bases at V and 2 bases at J, leaving 3 bases unmatched. The CDR3 reads CASSPGQAGANVLTF. In DNA form, the CDR3 reads TGTGCCAGCAGTCCAGGACAGGCTGGGGCCAACGTCCTGACTTTC.

This clone came up once. The chain employs TRBV29-1 and TRBJ2-3; tentatively, D is TRBD1 (5 bases). The V gene's germline CDR1 is SQVTM and CDR2 ANQGSEA. Between the trimmed V and J ends, which lost 7 bases and 12 bases, there was a span of 17 bases. The CDR3 runs to 11 residues. The CDR3 loop reads CSADPGIAQYF. DNA for the CDR3: TGCAGCGCTGACCCAGGGATAGCTCAGTATTTT.